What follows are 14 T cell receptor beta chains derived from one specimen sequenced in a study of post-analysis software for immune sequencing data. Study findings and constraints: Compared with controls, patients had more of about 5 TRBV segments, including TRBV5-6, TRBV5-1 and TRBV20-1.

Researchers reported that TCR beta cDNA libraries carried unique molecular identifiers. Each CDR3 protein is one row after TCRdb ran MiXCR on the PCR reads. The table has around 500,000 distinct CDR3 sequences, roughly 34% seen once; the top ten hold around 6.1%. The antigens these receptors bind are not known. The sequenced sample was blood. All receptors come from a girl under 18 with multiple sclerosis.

CDR3 nucleotides: TGTGCCAGCAGAGCCGCCGGGACAGGGGGTGAGACCCAGTACTTC. Protein sequence: CASRAAGTGGETQYF. The chain recombines TRBV6-1 with TRBJ2-5, with 11 nucleotides matching TRBD1. CDR3 size: 15 residues. CDR1 and CDR2 from the germline V gene are MNHNS and SASEGT. The V gene end was trimmed by 6 bases and the J gene end by 5 bases; junction bases not matched to a gene: 8.

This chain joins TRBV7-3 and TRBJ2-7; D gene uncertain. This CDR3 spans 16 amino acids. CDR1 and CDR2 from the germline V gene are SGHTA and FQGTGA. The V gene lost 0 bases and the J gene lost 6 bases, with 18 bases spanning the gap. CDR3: CASSLTSRAVCGEQYF. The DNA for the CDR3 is TGTGCCAGCAGCTTAACGAGTAGGGCTGTTTGTGGCGAGCAGTACTTC.

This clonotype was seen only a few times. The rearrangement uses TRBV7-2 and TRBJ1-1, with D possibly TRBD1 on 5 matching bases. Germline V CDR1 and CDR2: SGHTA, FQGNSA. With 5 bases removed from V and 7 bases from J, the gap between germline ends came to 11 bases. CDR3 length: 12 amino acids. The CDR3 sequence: CASSGGFGEAFF. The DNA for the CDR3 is TGTGCCAGCAGCGGGGGGTTCGGTGAAGCTTTCTTT.

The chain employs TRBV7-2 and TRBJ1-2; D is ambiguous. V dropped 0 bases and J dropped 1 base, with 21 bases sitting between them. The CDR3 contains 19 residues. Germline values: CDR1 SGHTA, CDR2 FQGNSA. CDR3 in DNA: TGTGCCAGCAGCTTAGCTACCGGGAGGAGCCAGCCTCGTAACTATGGCTACACCTTC. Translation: CASSLATGRSQPRNYGYTF.

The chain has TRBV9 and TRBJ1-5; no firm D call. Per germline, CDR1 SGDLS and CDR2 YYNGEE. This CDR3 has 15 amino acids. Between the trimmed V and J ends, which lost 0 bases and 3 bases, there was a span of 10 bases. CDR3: CASSVEPGPNQPQHF. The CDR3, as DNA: TGTGCCAGCAGCGTAGAACCCGGACCCAATCAGCCCCAGCATTTT. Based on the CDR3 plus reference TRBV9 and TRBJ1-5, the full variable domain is DSGVTQTPKHLITATGQRVTLRCSPRSGDLSVYWYQQSLDQGLQFLIQYYNGEERAKGNILERFSAQQFPDLHSELNLSSLELGDSALYFCASSVEPGPNQPQHFGDGTRLSIL.

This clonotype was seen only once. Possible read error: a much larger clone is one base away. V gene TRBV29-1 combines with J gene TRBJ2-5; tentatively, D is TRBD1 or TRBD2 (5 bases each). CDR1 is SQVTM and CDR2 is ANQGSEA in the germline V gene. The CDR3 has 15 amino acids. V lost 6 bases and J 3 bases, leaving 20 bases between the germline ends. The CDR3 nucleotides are TGCAGCGTCGACTCCCGGGGACCGCGAGAAGAGACCCAGTACTTC. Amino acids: CSVDSRGPREETQYF.

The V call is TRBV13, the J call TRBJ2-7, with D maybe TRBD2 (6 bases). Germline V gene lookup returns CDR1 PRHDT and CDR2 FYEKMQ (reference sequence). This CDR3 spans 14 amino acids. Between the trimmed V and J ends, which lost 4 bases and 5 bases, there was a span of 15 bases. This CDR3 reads CASSSRREANEQYF. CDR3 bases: TGTGCCAGCAGCTCGCGGAGGGAGGCCAACGAGCAGTACTTC. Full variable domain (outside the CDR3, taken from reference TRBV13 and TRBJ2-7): AAGVIQSPRHLIKEKRETATLKCYPIPRHDTVYWYQQGPGQDPQFLISFYEKMQSDKGSIPDRFSAQQFSDYHSELNMSSLELGDSALYFCASSSRREANEQYFGPGTRLTVT.

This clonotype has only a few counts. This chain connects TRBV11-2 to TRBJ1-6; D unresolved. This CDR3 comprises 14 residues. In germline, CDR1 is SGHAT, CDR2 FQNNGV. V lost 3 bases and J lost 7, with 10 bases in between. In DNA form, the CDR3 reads TGTGCCAGCAGCTTTGGTTTGGAGAATTCACCCCTCCACTTT. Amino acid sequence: CASSFGLENSPLHF.

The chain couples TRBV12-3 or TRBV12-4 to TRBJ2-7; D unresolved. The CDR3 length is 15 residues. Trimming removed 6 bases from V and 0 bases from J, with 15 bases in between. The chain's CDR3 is CASSPSSFSSYEQYF. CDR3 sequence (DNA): TGTGCCAGCAGCCCATCTAGTTTCTCCTCCTACGAGCAGTACTTC.

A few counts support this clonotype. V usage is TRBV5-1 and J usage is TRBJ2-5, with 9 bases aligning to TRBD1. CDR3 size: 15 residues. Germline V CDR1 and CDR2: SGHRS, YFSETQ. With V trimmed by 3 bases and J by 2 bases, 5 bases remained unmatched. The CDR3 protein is CASSWDREGQETQYF. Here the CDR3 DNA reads TGCGCCAGCAGCTGGGACAGGGAGGGGCAAGAGACCCAGTACTTC.

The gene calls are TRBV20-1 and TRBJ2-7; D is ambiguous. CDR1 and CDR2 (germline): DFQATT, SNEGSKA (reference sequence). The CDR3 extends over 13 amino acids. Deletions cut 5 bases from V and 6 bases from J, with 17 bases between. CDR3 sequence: CSAPSGFAVEQYF. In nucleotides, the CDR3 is TGCAGTGCTCCGAGTGGCTTCGCGGTCGAGCAGTACTTC.

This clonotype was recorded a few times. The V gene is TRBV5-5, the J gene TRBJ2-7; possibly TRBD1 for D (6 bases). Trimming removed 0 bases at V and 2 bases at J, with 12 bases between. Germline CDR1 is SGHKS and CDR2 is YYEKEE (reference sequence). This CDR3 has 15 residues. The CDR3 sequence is CASSLDVGATYEQYF. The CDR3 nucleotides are TGTGCCAGCAGCTTGGATGTGGGGGCGACCTACGAGCAGTACTTC.

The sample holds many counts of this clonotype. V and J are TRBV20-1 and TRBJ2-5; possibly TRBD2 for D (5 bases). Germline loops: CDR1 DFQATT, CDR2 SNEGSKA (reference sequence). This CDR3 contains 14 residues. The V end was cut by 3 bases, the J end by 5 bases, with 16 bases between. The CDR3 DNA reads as TGCAGTGCTAGCGGCGGACTCCCGGGGGAGACCCAGTACTTC. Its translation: CSASGGLPGETQYF.

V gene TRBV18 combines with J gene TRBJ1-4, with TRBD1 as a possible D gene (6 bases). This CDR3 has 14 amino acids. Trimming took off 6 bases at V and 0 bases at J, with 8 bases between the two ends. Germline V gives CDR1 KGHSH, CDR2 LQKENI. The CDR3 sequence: CASSPGATNEKLFF. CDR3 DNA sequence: TGTGCCAGCTCCCCAGGGGCAACTAATGAAAAACTGTTTTTT.